The text below deals with one TCR beta chain. What it recognizes is unknown. The data stem from a study of shared clonotypes between healthy human individuals. Whole-study findings and limits: All-four-donor shared clonotypes had higher generation probabilities than non-shared clonotypes did.

Profiled with immunoSEQ multiplex PCR; TCRdb holds only in-frame clones, not every one. The table has approximately 1,000,000 clones, roughly 74% seen once. This CDR3 is 15 amino acids long. Germline V gene lookup returns CDR1 MNHNY and CDR2 SVGAGI (reference sequence). The V and J ends lost 5 bases and 3 bases respectively, with 16 bases between them. Sequencing used memory CD4+ T cells from PBMCs. Subset described: CD45RA-negative fraction. This receptor was obtained from a man aged 18-30 years in good health. Some clones in this sample may be carry-over from other donors' samples. This chain connects TRBV6-6 to TRBJ1-2; TRBD1 is a possible D gene (6 bases). The CDR3: CASSPSPTGHYGYTF. The CDR3 DNA sequence: TGTGCCAGCAGTCCAAGCCCCACAGGGCACTATGGCTACACCTTC.